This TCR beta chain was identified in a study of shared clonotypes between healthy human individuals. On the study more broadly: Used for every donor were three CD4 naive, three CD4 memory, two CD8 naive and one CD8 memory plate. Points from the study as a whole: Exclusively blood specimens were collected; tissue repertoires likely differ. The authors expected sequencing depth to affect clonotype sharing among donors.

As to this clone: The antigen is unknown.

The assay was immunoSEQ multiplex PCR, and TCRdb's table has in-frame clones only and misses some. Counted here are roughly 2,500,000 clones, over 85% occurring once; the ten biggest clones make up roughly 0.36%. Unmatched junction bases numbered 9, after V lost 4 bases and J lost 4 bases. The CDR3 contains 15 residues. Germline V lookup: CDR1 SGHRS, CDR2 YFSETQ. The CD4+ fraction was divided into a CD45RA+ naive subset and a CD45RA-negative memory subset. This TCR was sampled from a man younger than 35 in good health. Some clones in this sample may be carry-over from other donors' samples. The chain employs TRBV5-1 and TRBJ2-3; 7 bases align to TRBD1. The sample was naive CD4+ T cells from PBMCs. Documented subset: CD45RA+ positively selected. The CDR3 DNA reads TGCGCCAGCAGCACAAGACAGGGAATAGCAGATACGCAGTATTTT. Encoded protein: CASSTRQGIADTQYF.